The 20 T cell receptor beta chains below come from one sample, sequenced in a study of post-analysis software for immune sequencing data. These receptors' targets are unknown. Unique-molecular-identifier-tagged TCR beta cDNA libraries were used. Via MiXCR, TCRdb re-called the PCR reads, giving one row per CDR3 protein. The table lists approximately 730,000 distinct CDR3 sequences, 25% to 30% of them singletons, with under 0.7% in the top ten. General study results and limits: Patients had higher frequencies than controls of roughly five TRBV segments, including TRBV5-6, TRBV5-1 and TRBV20-1.

The sequenced sample consisted of blood. These receptors came from a girl aged 5-17 years with multiple sclerosis.

This clonotype occurred a few times. The chain uses TRBV27 and TRBJ1-2, with D unclear. CDR1 MNHEY and CDR2 SMNVEV come from the germline V gene (reference sequence). This CDR3 is 13 amino acids long. Trimming left V 3 bases short and J 8 bases short, with 13 bases between. This CDR3 reads CASSFQVVRGYTF. CDR3 coding DNA: TGTGCCAGCAGTTTCCAGGTAGTGCGGGGCTACACCTTC.

This clonotype was detected a few times. The chain uses TRBV10-3 and TRBJ2-1; D is possibly TRBD1 (5 bases). V was shortened by 3 bases and J by 4 bases, with 10 bases between the two germline ends. The CDR3 contains 14 residues. Germline CDR1 ENHRY, CDR2 SYGVKD. In DNA, the CDR3 is TGTGCCATCAGTGATTCACAGGAGTACAATGAGCAGTTCTTC. This gives the protein CAISDSQEYNEQFF.

This clonotype was seen a handful of times. This rearrangement joins TRBV20-1 to TRBJ1-2, with 7 nucleotides matching TRBD1. The CDR3 runs 13 residues. Germline assignment: CDR1 DFQATT and CDR2 SNEGSKA (reference sequence). The ends lost 2 bases at V and 4 bases at J; junction bases unmatched: 4. CDR3 loop: CSARLRQGYGYTF. In DNA form, the CDR3 reads TGCAGTGCTAGATTGCGACAGGGCTATGGCTACACCTTC.

This clonotype appeared a single time. The chain recombines TRBV25-1 with TRBJ1-2; D not certain. Germline-derived CDR1 and CDR2 are MGHDK and SYGVNS. This CDR3 has 14 residues. V lost 9 bases and J lost 4, with 18 bases in between. CDR3 region: CARVETPVPYGYTF. In DNA, the CDR3 is TGTGCCAGGGTCGAGACTCCCGTCCCCTATGGCTACACCTTC.

This clonotype was picked up a small number of times. The rearrangement joins TRBV10-3 to TRBJ2-3, with a possible D match to TRBD2 (6 bases). Trimming cost V 5 bases and J 6 bases, with 12 bases left between them. This CDR3 is 13 amino acids long. The germline V gene has CDR1 ENHRY and CDR2 SYGVKD. The CDR3 sequence: CAISPIAEDTQYF. CDR3 DNA sequence: TGTGCCATCAGTCCCATAGCGGAGGATACGCAGTATTTT.

The V and J genes are TRBV5-4 and TRBJ2-5, with D perhaps assigned TRBD1 or TRBD2 (5 bases each). Germline V gene sequence: CDR1 SGHNT, CDR2 YYREEE (reference sequence). There are 14 residues in the CDR3. Trimming shortened V by 4 bases and J by 5 bases, and 15 bases separated the two germline ends. CDR3 nucleotide sequence: TGTGCCAGCAGCCGAACCGGGGCAGCGGAGACCCAGTACTTC. This codes for CASSRTGAAETQYF.

The rearrangement joins TRBV14 to TRBJ2-7; D unresolved. CDR1 is SGHDN, CDR2 FVKESK, per germline. Deletions cut 4 bases from V and 5 bases from J, with 9 bases between. This CDR3 is 12 amino acids long. The CDR3 nucleotides are TGTGCCAGCAGCCGTGCAGCGCACGAGCAGTACTTC. Its translation is CASSRAAHEQYF. Filled out from reference TRBV14 and TRBJ2-7, the complete variable domain reads EAGVTQFPSHSVIEKGQTVTLRCDPISGHDNLYWYRRVMGKEIKFLLHFVKESKQDESGMPNNRFLAERTGGTYSTLKVQPAELEDSGVYFCASSRAAHEQYFGPGTRLTVT.

The chain links TRBV7-2 to TRBJ2-3, with D uncertain. This CDR3 region has 13 residues. Between the trimmed V and J ends, which lost 5 bases and 8 bases, there was a span of 14 bases. Germline values: CDR1 SGHTA, CDR2 FQGNSA. The CDR3 nucleotides are TGTGCCAGCAGCCCCCCGGGTCATGGTACGCAGTATTTT. This sequence encodes CASSPPGHGTQYF.

Of note for this clonotype: The DNA is omitted, as the CDR3 cannot be located on it reliably, and the CDR3 follows TCRdb's listing. This chain joins TRBV6-5 and TRBJ2-7; the DNA was not used to check the table's D call, TRBD1. Germline CDR1 and CDR2: MNHEY and SVGAGI. A total of 18 residues make up the CDR3, ends included. CDR3 protein: CASSYVGPGMMGDAEQYF.

V is TRBV10-3 and J is TRBJ2-7; 12 bases fit TRBD2. The CDR3 totals 15 residues. Germline V lookup: CDR1 ENHRY, CDR2 SYGVKD. After removal of 2 bases from V and 3 bases from J, the junction contained 2 bases not matched to a gene. CDR3 nucleotide sequence: TGTGCCATCAGTGAGGCACTAGCGGGAGGCTACGAGCAGTACTTC. It yields the protein CAISEALAGGYEQYF.

The V call is TRBV12-3 or TRBV12-4, the J call TRBJ1-2; 8 nucleotides line up with TRBD1. This CDR3 is 15 amino acids long. The J segment lost 0 bases and the V segment lost 5 bases, leaving 5 bases of the junction unmatched. The CDR3 sequence: CASSLEDRANYGYTF. In DNA form, the CDR3 reads TGTGCCAGCAGTCTCGAGGACAGGGCTAACTATGGCTACACCTTC.

At least ten counts were recorded for this clonotype. Here the CDR3 DNA reads TGTGCCAGCAGGCGGGATACGAACAATGAGCAGTTCTTC. Translation: CASRRDTNNEQFF. The chain recombines TRBV28 with TRBJ2-1; weak D call: TRBD2 (6 bases). The CDR3 consists of 13 residues. Looked up from germline, CDR1 is MDHEN and CDR2 is SYDVKM. V gave up 6 bases and J gave up 5 bases, with 11 bases separating them.

The chain uses TRBV20-1 and TRBJ2-4; no clear D. Germline values: CDR1 DFQATT, CDR2 SNEGSKA (reference sequence). Trimming removed 8 bases from V and 1 base from J, with 12 bases in between. CDR3 size: 13 residues. The CDR3 loop is CSYWMAAKNIQYF. CDR3 nucleotide sequence: TGCAGTTACTGGATGGCGGCCAAAAACATTCAGTACTTC.

This clonotype was seen many times. The rearrangement uses TRBV20-1 and TRBJ2-3; D remains ambiguous. V lost 3 bases and J 5 bases, leaving 3 bases between the germline ends. The CDR3 sequence is 10 residues long. Germline values: CDR1 DFQATT, CDR2 SNEGSKA (reference sequence). The CDR3 spells CSASRDTQYF. DNA for the CDR3: TGCAGTGCTAGCCGAGATACGCAGTATTTT.

The chain is built from TRBV20-1 and TRBJ1-6, with no clear D. The germline gives CDR1 DFQATT, CDR2 SNEGSKA (reference sequence). The CDR3 totals 15 residues. Trimming cost V 2 bases and J 5 bases, with 13 bases left between them. The CDR3 DNA reads as TGCAGTGCTAGATTTGACGACGCACATAATTCACCCCTCCACTTT. Translated: CSARFDDAHNSPLHF.

The table lists this clonotype with many counts. This rearrangement joins TRBV7-9 to TRBJ1-4; D gene uncertain. The ends were cut back, 6 bases at V and 2 bases at J, with 10 bases in the middle. The CDR3 has 14 amino acids. Germline loops: CDR1 SEHNR, CDR2 FQNEAQ (reference sequence). CDR3 in DNA: TGTGCCAGCAGTTTAAGGGCGACTAATGAAAAACTGTTTTTT. Amino acids: CASSLRATNEKLFF.

This clonotype has only a few counts. This sequence joins TRBV6-6 and TRBJ1-4; no definite D call. Germline lookup yields CDR1 MNHNY and CDR2 SVGAGI (reference sequence). CDR3 length: 16 amino acids. V was shortened by 0 bases and J by 4 bases, with 12 bases between the two germline ends. The CDR3 loop is CASSYSEDRDNEKLFF. The CDR3 region has the DNA TGTGCCAGCAGTTACTCGGAAGACCGGGATAATGAAAAACTGTTTTTT.

The J gene is TRBJ2-7, the V gene TRBV28; perhaps TRBD1 as D (6 bases). Germline CDR1 MDHEN, CDR2 SYDVKM. V was cut by 6 bases and J by 1 base, with 13 bases left in between. CDR3 size: 14 residues. CDR3 region: CASRRDQGSYEQYF. The CDR3 coding sequence is TGTGCCAGCAGGAGGGATCAGGGGTCCTACGAGCAGTACTTC.

This clonotype appeared many times. V is TRBV9 and J is TRBJ2-1, with D unclear. The V gene's germline CDR1 is SGDLS and CDR2 YYNGEE. V was trimmed by 4 bases and J by 7 bases, leaving 15 bases between them. The CDR3 sequence is 14 residues long. CDR3 sequence: CASSPETLGNEQFF. Here the CDR3 DNA reads TGTGCCAGCAGCCCGGAGACTCTGGGGAATGAGCAGTTCTTC.

Turning to this clonotype: Since a much larger clone is just one base distant, this may be a read error. Here the CDR3 DNA reads TGTGCCGTCAGGGGAGGACAGCAAGAGACCCAGTACTTC. Translated, it gives CAVRGGQQETQYF. The chain links TRBV10-3 to TRBJ2-5; tentatively, D is TRBD1 or TRBD2 (6 bases each). Germline CDR1 and CDR2: ENHRY and SYGVKD. CDR3 length: 13 residues.